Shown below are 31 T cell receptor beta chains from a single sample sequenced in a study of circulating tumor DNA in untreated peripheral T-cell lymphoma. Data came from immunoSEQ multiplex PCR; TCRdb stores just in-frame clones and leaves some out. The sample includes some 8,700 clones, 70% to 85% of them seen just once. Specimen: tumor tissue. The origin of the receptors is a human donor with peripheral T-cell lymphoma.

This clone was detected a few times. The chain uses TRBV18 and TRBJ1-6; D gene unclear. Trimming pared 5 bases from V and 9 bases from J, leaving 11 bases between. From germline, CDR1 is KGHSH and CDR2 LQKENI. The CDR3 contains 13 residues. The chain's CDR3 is CASSGERSSPLHF. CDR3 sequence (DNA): TGTGCCAGCTCAGGAGAGAGAAGTTCACCCCTCCACTTT. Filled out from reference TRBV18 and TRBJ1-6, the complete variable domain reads NAGVMQNPRHLVRRRGQEARLRCSPMKGHSHVYWYRQLPEEGLKFMVYLQKENIIDESGMPKERFSAEFPKEGPSILRIQQVVRGDSAAYFCASSGERSSPLHFGNGTRLTVT.

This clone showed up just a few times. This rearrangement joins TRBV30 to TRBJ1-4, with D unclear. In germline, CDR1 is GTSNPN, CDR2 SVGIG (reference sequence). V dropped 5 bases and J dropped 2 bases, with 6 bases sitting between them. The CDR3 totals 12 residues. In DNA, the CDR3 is TGTGCCTGGGAGAGGACTAATGAAAAACTGTTTTTT. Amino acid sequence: CAWERTNEKLFF.

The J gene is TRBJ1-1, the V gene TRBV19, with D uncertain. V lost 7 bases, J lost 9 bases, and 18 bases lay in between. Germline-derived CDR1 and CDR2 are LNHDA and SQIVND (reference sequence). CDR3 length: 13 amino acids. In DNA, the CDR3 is TGTGCCAGTATCAAATGGGATTTTTTTAAAGCTTTCTTT. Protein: CASIKWDFFKAFF.

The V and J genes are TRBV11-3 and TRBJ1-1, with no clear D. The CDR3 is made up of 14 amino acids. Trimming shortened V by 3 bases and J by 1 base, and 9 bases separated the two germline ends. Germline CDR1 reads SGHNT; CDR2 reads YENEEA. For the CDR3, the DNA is TGTGCCAGCAGCTTCTCCAGGTCGAACACTGAAGCTTTCTTT. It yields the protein CASSFSRSNTEAFF. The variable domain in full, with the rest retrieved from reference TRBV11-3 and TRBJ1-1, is EAGVVQSPRYKIIEKKQPVAFWCNPISGHNTLYWYLQNLGQGPELLIRYENEEAVDDSQLPKDRFSAERLKGVDSTLKIQPAELGDSAVYLCASSFSRSNTEAFFGQGTRLTVV.

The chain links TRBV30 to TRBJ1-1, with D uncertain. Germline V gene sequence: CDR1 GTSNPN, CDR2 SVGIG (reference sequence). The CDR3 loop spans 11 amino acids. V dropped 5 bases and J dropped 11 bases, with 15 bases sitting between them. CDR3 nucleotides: TGTGCCTGGGAGCCGTCGCTCGCGGCTTTCTTT. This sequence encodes CAWEPSLAAFF.

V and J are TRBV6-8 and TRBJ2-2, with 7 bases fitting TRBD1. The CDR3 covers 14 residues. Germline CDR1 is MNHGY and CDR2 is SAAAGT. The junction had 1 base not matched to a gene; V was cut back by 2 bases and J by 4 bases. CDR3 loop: CASSYTGVTGELFF. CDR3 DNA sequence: TGTGCCAGCAGTTACACAGGGGTCACCGGGGAGCTGTTTTTT.

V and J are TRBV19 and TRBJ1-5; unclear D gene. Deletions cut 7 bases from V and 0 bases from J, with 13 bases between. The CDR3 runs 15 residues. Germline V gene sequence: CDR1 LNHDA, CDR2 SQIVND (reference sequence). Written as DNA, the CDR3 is TGTGCCAGTAAATTTAGTCAGCTTAGCAATCAGCCCCAGCATTTT. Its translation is CASKFSQLSNQPQHF.

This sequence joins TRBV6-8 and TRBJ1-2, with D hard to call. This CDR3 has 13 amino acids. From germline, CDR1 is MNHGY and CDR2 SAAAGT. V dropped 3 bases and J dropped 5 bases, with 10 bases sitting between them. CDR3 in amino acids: CASSYFVGYGYTF. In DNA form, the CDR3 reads TGTGCCAGCAGTTATTTCGTTGGGTATGGCTACACCTTC.

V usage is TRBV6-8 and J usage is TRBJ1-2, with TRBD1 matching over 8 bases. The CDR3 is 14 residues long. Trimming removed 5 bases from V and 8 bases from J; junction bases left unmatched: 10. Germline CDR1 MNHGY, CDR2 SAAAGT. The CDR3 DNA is TGTGCCAGCAGTCTCTCGACAGGGGAAGAGGGCTACACCTTC. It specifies CASSLSTGEEGYTF.

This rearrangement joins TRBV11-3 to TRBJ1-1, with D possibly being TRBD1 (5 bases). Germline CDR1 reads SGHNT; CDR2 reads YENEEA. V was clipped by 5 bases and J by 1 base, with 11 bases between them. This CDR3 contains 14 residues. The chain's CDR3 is CASSMGQANTEAFF. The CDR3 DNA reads TGTGCCAGCAGCATGGGGCAGGCGAACACTGAAGCTTTCTTT. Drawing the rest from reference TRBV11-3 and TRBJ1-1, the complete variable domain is EAGVVQSPRYKIIEKKQPVAFWCNPISGHNTLYWYLQNLGQGPELLIRYENEEAVDDSQLPKDRFSAERLKGVDSTLKIQPAELGDSAVYLCASSMGQANTEAFFGQGTRLTVV.

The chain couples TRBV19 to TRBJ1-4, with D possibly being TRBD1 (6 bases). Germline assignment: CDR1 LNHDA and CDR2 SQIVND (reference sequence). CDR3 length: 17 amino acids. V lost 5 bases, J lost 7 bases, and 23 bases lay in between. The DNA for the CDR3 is TGTGCCAGTAGTTCTACTGGGGGGCCGGGGGGCCGTGAAAAACTGTTTTTT. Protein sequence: CASSSTGGPGGREKLFF.

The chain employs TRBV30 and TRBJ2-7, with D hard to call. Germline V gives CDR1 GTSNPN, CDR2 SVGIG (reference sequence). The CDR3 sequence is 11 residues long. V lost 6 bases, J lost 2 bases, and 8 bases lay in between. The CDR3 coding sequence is TGTGCCTGTAAACAAGCCTACGAGCAGTACTTC. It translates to CACKQAYEQYF.

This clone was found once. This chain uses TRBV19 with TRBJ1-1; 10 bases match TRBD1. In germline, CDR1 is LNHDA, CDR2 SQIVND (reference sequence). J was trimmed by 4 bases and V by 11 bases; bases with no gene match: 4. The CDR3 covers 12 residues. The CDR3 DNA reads TGTGCCCCAGGGACAGGGGCCACTGAAGCTTTCTTT. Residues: CAPGTGATEAFF.

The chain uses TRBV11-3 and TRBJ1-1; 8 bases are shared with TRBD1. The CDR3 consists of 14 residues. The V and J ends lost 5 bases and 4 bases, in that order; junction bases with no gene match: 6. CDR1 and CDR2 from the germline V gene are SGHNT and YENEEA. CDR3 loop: CASSLRDRITEAFF. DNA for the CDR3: TGTGCCAGCAGCCTCCGGGACAGGATCACTGAAGCTTTCTTT.

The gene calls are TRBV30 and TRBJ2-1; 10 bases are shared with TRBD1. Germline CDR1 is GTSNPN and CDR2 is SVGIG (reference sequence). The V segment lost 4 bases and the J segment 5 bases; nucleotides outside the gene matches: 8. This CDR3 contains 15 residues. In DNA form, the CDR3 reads TGTGCCTGGACCCTAGGGACAGGGGTTGACAATGAGCAGTTCTTC. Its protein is CAWTLGTGVDNEQFF.

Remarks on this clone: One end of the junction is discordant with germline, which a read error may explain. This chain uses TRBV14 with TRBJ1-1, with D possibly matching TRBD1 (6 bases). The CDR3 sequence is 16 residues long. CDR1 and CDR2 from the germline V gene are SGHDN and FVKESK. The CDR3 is CASSQYRTALNTEAFF. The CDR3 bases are TGTGCCAGCAGCCAATACCGGACAGCTCTGAATACTGAAGCTTTCTTT.

The CDR3 spells CASGRERNEQFF. Written as DNA, the CDR3 is TGTGCCAGCGGCAGGGAGAGGAATGAGCAGTTCTTC. The chain joins TRBV12-5 to TRBJ2-1; D assignment may be TRBD1 or TRBD2 (5 bases each). The CDR3 contains 12 residues. CDR1 is LGHNT and CDR2 is FRNRAP in the germline V gene.

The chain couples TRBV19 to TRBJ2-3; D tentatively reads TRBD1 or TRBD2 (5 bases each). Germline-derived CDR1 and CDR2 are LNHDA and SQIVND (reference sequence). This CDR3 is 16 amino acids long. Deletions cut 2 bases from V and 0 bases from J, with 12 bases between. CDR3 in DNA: TGTGCCAGTAGTATAAGCTGGGGGTCTAGCACAGATACGCAGTATTTT. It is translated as CASSISWGSSTDTQYF.

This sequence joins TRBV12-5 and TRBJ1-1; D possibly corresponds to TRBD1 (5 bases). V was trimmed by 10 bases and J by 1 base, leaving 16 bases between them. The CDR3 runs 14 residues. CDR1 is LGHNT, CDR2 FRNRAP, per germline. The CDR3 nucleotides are TGTGCTAACGACAAGGGGCTAGGGAACACTGAAGCTTTCTTT. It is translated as CANDKGLGNTEAFF.

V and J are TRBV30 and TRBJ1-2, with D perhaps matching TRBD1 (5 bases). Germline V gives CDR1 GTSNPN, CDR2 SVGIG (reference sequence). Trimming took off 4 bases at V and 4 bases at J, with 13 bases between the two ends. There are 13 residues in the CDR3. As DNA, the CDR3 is TGTGCCTGGAAACTCTCCGGGACCTATGGCTACACCTTC. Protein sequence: CAWKLSGTYGYTF.

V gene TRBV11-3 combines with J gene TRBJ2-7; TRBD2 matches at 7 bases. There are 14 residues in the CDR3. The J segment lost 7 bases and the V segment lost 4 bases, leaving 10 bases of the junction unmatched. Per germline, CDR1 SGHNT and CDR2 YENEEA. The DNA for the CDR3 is TGTGCCAGCAGCTCGCTAGCGGCTAAGAGGGAGCAGTACTTC. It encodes CASSSLAAKREQYF.

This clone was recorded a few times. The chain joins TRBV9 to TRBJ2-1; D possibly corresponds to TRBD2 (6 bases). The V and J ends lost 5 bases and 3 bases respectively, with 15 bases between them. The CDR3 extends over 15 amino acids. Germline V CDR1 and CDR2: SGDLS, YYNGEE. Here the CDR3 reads CASRTAVGGYNEQFF. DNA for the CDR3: TGTGCCAGCAGGACGGCCGTGGGAGGCTACAATGAGCAGTTCTTC.

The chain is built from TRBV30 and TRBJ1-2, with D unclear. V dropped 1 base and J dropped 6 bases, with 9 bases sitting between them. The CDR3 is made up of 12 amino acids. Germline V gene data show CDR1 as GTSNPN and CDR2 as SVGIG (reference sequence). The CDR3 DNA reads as TGTGCCTGGAGTGCAGGTGGGAATGGCTACACCTTC. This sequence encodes CAWSAGGNGYTF.

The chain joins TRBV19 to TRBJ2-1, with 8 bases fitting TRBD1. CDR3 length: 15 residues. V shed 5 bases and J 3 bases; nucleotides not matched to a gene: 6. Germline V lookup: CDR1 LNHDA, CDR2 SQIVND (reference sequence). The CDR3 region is CASSLTGTGYNEQFF. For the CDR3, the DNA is TGTGCCAGTAGTCTAACCGGGACAGGCTACAATGAGCAGTTCTTC.

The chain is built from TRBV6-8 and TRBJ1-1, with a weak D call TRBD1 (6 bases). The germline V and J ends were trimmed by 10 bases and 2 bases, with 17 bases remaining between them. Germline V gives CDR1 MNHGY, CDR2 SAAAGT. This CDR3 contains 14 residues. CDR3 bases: TGTGCCACCGCCAATCCACAGGGAAACACTGAAGCTTTCTTT. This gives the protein CATANPQGNTEAFF.

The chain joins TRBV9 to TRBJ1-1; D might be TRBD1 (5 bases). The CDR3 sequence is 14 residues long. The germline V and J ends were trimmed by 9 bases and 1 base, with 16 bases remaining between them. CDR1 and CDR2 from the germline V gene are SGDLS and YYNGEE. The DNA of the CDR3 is TGTGCCATCCGATCCGGGACGGCGAACACTGAAGCTTTCTTT. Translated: CAIRSGTANTEAFF.

This CDR3 is CASSPRKGEANEKLFF. The CDR3, as DNA: TGTGCCAGCTCACCACGAAAGGGGGAAGCTAATGAAAAACTGTTTTTT. The rearrangement joins TRBV18 to TRBJ1-4; D may be TRBD1 (6 bases). This CDR3 region has 16 residues. CDR1 is KGHSH and CDR2 is LQKENI in the germline V gene. V lost 1 base, J lost 3 bases, and 12 bases lay in between.

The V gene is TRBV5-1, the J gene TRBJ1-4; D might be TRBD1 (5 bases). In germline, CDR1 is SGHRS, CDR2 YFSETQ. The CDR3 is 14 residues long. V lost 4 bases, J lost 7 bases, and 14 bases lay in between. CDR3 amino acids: CASSLQEPGEKLFF. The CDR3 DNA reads TGCGCCAGCAGCCTACAGGAGCCCGGTGAAAAACTGTTTTTT.

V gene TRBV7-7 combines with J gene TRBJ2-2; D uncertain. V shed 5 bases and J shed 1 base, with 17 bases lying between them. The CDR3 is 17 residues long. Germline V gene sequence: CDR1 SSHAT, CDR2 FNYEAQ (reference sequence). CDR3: CASSPAGPTVNTGELFF. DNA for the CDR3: TGTGCCAGCAGCCCGGCCGGGCCAACCGTGAACACCGGGGAGCTGTTTTTT.

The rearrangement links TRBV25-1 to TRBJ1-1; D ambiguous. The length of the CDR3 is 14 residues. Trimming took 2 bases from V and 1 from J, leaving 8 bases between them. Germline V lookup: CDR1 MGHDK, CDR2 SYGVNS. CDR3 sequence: CASSEPRENTEAFF. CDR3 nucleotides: TGTGCCAGCAGTGAACCCCGGGAGAACACTGAAGCTTTCTTT.

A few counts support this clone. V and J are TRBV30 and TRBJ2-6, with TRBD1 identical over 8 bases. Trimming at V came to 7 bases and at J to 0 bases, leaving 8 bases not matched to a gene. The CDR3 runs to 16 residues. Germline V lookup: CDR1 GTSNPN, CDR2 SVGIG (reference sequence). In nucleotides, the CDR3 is TGTGCCTTCCCCGGGACAGGAGACTCTGGGGCCAACGTCCTGACTTTC. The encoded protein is CAFPGTGDSGANVLTF.